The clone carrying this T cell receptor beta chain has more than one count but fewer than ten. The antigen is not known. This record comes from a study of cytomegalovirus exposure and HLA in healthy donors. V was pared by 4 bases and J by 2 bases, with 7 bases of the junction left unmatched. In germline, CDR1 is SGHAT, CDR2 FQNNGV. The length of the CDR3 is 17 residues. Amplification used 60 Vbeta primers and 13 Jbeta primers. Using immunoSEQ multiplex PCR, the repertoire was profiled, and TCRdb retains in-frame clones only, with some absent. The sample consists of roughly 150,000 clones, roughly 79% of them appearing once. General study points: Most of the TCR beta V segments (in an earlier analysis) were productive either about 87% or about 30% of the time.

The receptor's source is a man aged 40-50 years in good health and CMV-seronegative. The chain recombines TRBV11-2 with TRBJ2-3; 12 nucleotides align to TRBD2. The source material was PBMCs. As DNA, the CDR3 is TGTGCCAGCAGCTCCGGACTAGCGGGGTTCTTCACAGATACGCAGTATTTT. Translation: CASSSGLAGFFTDTQYF.